These T cell receptor beta chains were read from a single sample in a study of tumor and adjacent non-tumor tissue in lung cancer. A single record per CDR3 protein comes from TCRdb applying MiXCR to the multiplex PCR reads. The sample records roughly 220,000 distinct CDR3 sequences, 71% being singletons. Sequencing was performed on lung tumor tissue. These receptors came from a man aged 55 to 69 with non-small cell lung cancer. The CDR3 runs from the conserved cysteine through the conserved F or W. The D gene is left open where the match is weak. Size is omitted from some rows. Given values are once, few, many or a class for expanded clones.

D	V	size	J	DNA	CDR3
NA	TRBV5-5	NA	TRBJ1-2	TGTGCCAGCAGCTTGGTTGACGGTCCGCGAGGCTATGGCTACACCTTC	CASSLVDGPRGYGYTF
TRBD1	TRBV5-6	NA	TRBJ2-7	TGTGCCAGCAACATCTGGGACAGGACCTACGAGCAGTATTTC	CASNIWDRTYEQYF
NA	TRBV29-1	many	TRBJ2-5	TGCAGCGTTGAAGAGGTTGGGGAGACCCAGTACTTC	CSVEEVGETQYF
NA	TRBV6-1	NA	TRBJ1-1	TGTGCCAGCTCCCTGGACACTGAAGCTTTCTTT	CASSLDTEAFF
NA	TRBV6-5	once	TRBJ2-1	TGTGCCAGCAGTTACTTGTACAGGCCGAGCCCCTACAATGAGCAGTTCTTC	CASSYLYRPSPYNEQFF
NA	TRBV5-1	NA	TRBJ1-5	TGCGCCAGCCCGGGGGGGAAATCGGCCCAGCATTTT	CASPGGKSAQHF
TRBD1	TRBV6-2/TRBV6-3	NA	TRBJ2-7	TGTGCCAGCATCCTACATGGACAGGGCGTTTTCACCTACGATCAGTACTTC	CASILHGQGVFTYDQYF
NA	TRBV20-1	few	TRBJ2-3	TGCAGTGCTAGAGAGGCGGGTAGCACAGATACGCAGTATTTT	CSAREAGSTDTQYF
NA	TRBV6-5	NA	TRBJ1-1	TGTGCCAGCAGTTACTCGATTCTGGGGAGGACTGAAGTTTTCTTT	CASSYSILGRTEVFF
NA	TRBV11-2	NA	TRBJ2-7	TGTGCCAGCAGCTTAGAGATCCTCTACGGGCAGTACTTC	CASSLEILYGQYF
NA	TRBV6-2/TRBV6-3	NA	TRBJ1-2	TGTACCAGCAGTCCGCAAGCGGACTATGGCTACACCTTC	CTSSPQADYGYTF
NA	TRBV11-2	few	TRBJ2-7	TGTGCCAGCAGCCGATACGGGACATGGGGATTCGAGCAGTACTTC	CASSRYGTWGFEQYF
TRBD2	TRBV5-4	NA	TRBJ2-2	TGTGCCAGCAGGCCGGGACTAGCGGGGGGGAACACCAGGGAGATGTTTTTT	CASRPGLAGGNTREMFF
TRBD2	TRBV6-5	once	TRBJ2-5	TGTGCCACCAGTTACCGCCTGGGGCGGGGGCAAGAGACCCAGTACTTC	CATSYRLGRGQETQYF
NA	TRBV11-2	NA	TRBJ1-1	TGTGCCAGCAGCTCCCCTTTTGTCACTGAAGCTTTCTTT	CASSSPFVTEAFF
NA	TRBV30	NA	TRBJ1-4	TGTGCCTGGAGTGTGCCTCGTGGCAGGAGGGTGGAAAAACTGTTTTTT	CAWSVPRGRRVEKLFF
NA	TRBV20-1	NA	TRBJ1-5	TGCAGTGCTAAGGTAGGGCTCTATAGCAATCAGCCCCAACATTTT	CSAKVGLYSNQPQHF
TRBD1	TRBV11-2	NA	TRBJ2-7	TGTACCAGCACTTGGACAGGTTACTCCTACGATCAGTACTTC	CTSTWTGYSYDQYF
NA	TRBV5-5	NA	TRBJ2-3	TGTGCCAGCAGCGCCGGCTTGGATACGCAGTATTTT	CASSAGLDTQYF
NA	TRBV5-4	NA	TRBJ2-3	TGTGCCAGCAGCCGAGATCAGAGTGGGGGGGCCGGAACAGATACGCAGTATTTT	CASSRDQSGGAGTDTQYF
NA	TRBV11-3	NA	TRBJ1-1	TGTGCCATGAGCATCCGGGCTGAAGCTTTCTTT	CAMSIRAEAFF
NA	TRBV11-2	NA	TRBJ2-6	TGTGCCAGCAGTCCTATCTCTGGGGTCAGTGTCCTGATTTTC	CASSPISGVSVLIF
NA	TRBV5-6	NA	TRBJ2-1	TGTACCAGCAGAAAGGGGGTTTCCTACAATGAGCAGTTCTTC	CTSRKGVSYNEQFF
NA	TRBV6-5	NA	TRBJ2-7	TGTGCCGGCGGCAATGGGGGAGTCACTCGCTACGAGGAGTACTTT	CAGGNGGVTRYEEYF
NA	TRBV12-3/TRBV12-4	NA	TRBJ2-6	TGTACCAGCAGTCTGAGCTCTGGGGTCAACGTCCTGACTTTC	CTSSLSSGVNVLTF
NA	TRBV20-1	many	TRBJ2-5	TGCAGTGCTAGGGGCCAGGTGGGCTTTGGAGAGACCCAGTACTTC	CSARGQVGFGETQYF
NA	TRBV7-8	NA	TRBJ1-5	TGTGCCAGCAGCCTAAAGGCTTCCCTGGGGCTCCAGCATTTT	CASSLKASLGLQHF
NA	TRBV29-1	once	TRBJ1-5	TGCAGCGTACGGAGAGGGAGAAACAATCAGCCCCAGCATTTT	CSVRRGRNNQPQHF
TRBD1	TRBV4-2	NA	TRBJ2-3	TGTGCCAGCAGCCAAGTAGCTATAGGGGGCACAGATATGCAGTATTTT	CASSQVAIGGTDMQYF
NA	TRBV7-9	NA	TRBJ2-5	TGTGCCAGCAGCATAGCAACAGGAGGCGGTCTCCAAGAGACCCAGTACTTC	CASSIATGGGLQETQYF
TRBD2	TRBV29-1	NA	TRBJ2-2	TGCAACGACCTAACGGCTAGCGGTAGCACCGGGGAGCTGTTTTTT	CNDLTASGSTGELFF
TRBD2	TRBV28	NA	TRBJ2-1	TGTGCCAGCAGCCCGGGGGGGCTAAACTCCTACAATGAGCAGTTCTTC	CASSPGGLNSYNEQFF
TRBD2	TRBV6-2/TRBV6-3	many	TRBJ2-2	TGTGCCAGCAGTTACTCCCTCGGACTAGCGGGAGTCACCGGGGAGCTGTTTTTT	CASSYSLGLAGVTGELFF
NA	TRBV4-3	NA	TRBJ2-3	TGCGCCAGCCAAAAAAAACATTTAAGCACAGATACGCAGTATTTT	CASQKKHLSTDTQYF
TRBD1	TRBV20-1	medium-sized	TRBJ2-5	TGCAGTGCTTTACAGGGGCCCCAGTACTTC	CSALQGPQYF
TRBD1	TRBV11-3	once	TRBJ2-5	TGTGCCAGCAGGCTGACAGGGGGCAGGGAGACCCTGTACTTC	CASRLTGGRETLYF
NA	TRBV20-1	NA	TRBJ2-5	TGCAGTGCAAAGAGGTCCTCAACAGGTGGATGGAGGATGCAAGAGACCCAGTACTTC	CSAKRSSTGGWRMQETQYF
NA	TRBV20-1	many	TRBJ1-3	TGCAGTGCTCGCGGGCCTGTCTCTGGAAACACCATATATTTT	CSARGPVSGNTIYF
NA	TRBV20-1	NA	TRBJ2-1	TGCAGTGCTATACCTTCGGCGGGGAATCTTAGTGAGCTGTTCTTC	CSAIPSAGNLSELFF
TRBD2	TRBV20-1	NA	TRBJ2-3	TGCAGTGCCTACTCAGCGGGGGCCACAGATAGGCAGTATTTT	CSAYSAGATDRQYF
NA	TRBV20-1	NA	TRBJ1-1	TGCAGTGTTGGAGAGGAAGCCTTCCTGGGGAACACTGAAGCTTTCTTT	CSVGEEAFLGNTEAFF
NA	TRBV6-6	many	TRBJ1-5	TGTGCCAGCAAGGGTACAGATTCCAATCAGCCCCAGCATTTT	CASKGTDSNQPQHF
NA	TRBV20-1	NA	TRBJ2-1	TGCAGTGCTAGAGACCTCCGGGACTTCACTGTTCCCTACAAAGAGCAGTTCTTC	CSARDLRDFTVPYKEQFF
NA	TRBV20-1	many	TRBJ2-5	TGCAGTGCTTCTCCGGGACCGCAAGAGACCCAGTACTTC	CSASPGPQETQYF
NA	TRBV11-2	NA	TRBJ2-7	TGTGCCAGCAACTTAAGGACAGAGTTATCTTACGAGCAGTACTTC	CASNLRTELSYEQYF
TRBD2	TRBV11-2	NA	TRBJ2-3	TGTGCCAGGAGTCACAGCGGGACTAGGGGCGCGAGGGGCACAGATACGCACTATTTT	CARSHSGTRGARGTDTHYF
TRBD1	TRBV20-1	many	TRBJ1-4	TGCAGTGCTAGAGGGGCCGGGACAGGGGCGGCCGAAAAACTGTTTTTT	CSARGAGTGAAEKLFF
NA	TRBV11-2	NA	TRBJ2-3	TGTGCCAGCAGCATCCGGGAGAGGGGGATCAGTCAGCCCCAGTATTTT	CASSIRERGISQPQYF
NA	TRBV5-5	NA	TRBJ2-2	TGTGCCAGCAGCCGAGGCGAGGTGGACACCGGGGAGCTGTTTTTT	CASSRGEVDTGELFF
NA	TRBV20-1	NA	TRBJ2-7	TGCAGTGCAGGGATGGTAAAGGGTAGCTACGATCAGTACTTC	CSAGMVKGSYDQYF
NA	TRBV29-1	NA	TRBJ2-7	TGCAGCGTTCAAACCCAGAGAGGGGGTGAAGAAGAGGAGCAGTACTTC	CSVQTQRGGEEEEQYF
NA	TRBV11-1	NA	TRBJ2-5	TGTGTCAGCAGCTTTACGCCGGGTGGAGAGACCCAATACTTC	CVSSFTPGGETQYF
NA	TRBV5-1	many	TRBJ2-5	TGCGCCAGCAGCATTCAAGAGACCCAGTACTTC	CASSIQETQYF
NA	TRBV4-1	NA	TRBJ1-1	TGCGCCAGCAGCCAAGAAATCCAGGGGCCCACTGAAGCTTTCTTT	CASSQEIQGPTEAFF
NA	TRBV29-1	NA	TRBJ1-1	TGCAGCGATGAATGTGGATCCGCTGAAGGTTTCTTT	CSDECGSAEGFF
NA	TRBV20-1	few	TRBJ1-2	TGCAATGCTTCGGAGGGTCGTTCTTTGTATGGCTACACCTTC	CNASEGRSLYGYTF
NA	TRBV4-2	NA	TRBJ1-2	TGTGCCAGCAGCCAAGATCTGGGGGAACCCAACTATGGCTACACCTTC	CASSQDLGEPNYGYTF
NA	TRBV5-5	NA	TRBJ1-2	TGTACCAGCAGCTTCTTGGACACGTTAATCTTAAACTATGGCTACACCTTC	CTSSFLDTLILNYGYTF
NA	TRBV4-1	NA	TRBJ2-2	TGCGCCAGCAGCCAAATACAAACCCGGGAGCTGTTTTTT	CASSQIQTRELFF